A selection of T cell receptor beta chains follows, all from one sample in a study of blood T cell repertoires in COVID-19. The table came from immunoSEQ multiplex PCR; TCRdb's copy has only in-frame clones and leaves some out. The sample records about 120,000 clones, 84% being singletons. The specimen sequenced was PBMCs or T cells enriched from blood (not recorded which). These receptors were taken from a woman between 25 and 40 years old who had recovered from COVID-19. The conserved cysteine and the conserved F or W are not part of the CDR3 here.

v_call | cdr3_aa
TRBV29-1 | SVGDSNQPQH
TRBV27 | ASSGGTSGRRYEQY
TRBV6-6 | ASSYAPGQRSYEQY
TRBV5-4 | ASTSQRTSGNEQY
TRBV20-1 | SARLADQF
TRBV6-5 | ASSYFGLAGGEQF
TRBV7-6 | ASSLFIPGQPNNYGYT
TRBV15 | ATSRSGQGDSSTYGYT
TRBV12-5 | ASGFSLAGNTGELF
TRBV28 | ASSPLRSQETQY
TRBV19 | ASSHPTGGVGNQPQH
TRBV7-2 | ASSVTSGLAKNIQY
TRBV11-1 | ASSLGQWGTDTQY
TRBV4-3 | ASSQAGTSASYEQY
TRBV18 | ASSPRSGSTEAF
TRBV28 | ASIPLRAEQY
TRBV27 | ASSYYRGGQPQH
TRBV30 | AWSVQGHQPQH
TRBV7-3 | ASSLDPRDGYT
TRBV7-9 | ASSRGIAGGRNEQF
TRBV4-1 | ASSQNRGGEKLF
TRBV4-3 | ASSQETGGGQPQH
TRBV4-3 | ASSQAGWYSANTEAF
TRBV11-3 | ASKHVQETQY
TRBV29-1 | SVEPTGMGEAF
TRBV9 | ASSPPGLAGGLGETQY
TRBV12-3/TRBV12-4 | ASSLDSYEQY
TRBV27 | ASSTLRGLTDTQY
TRBV19 | ASRQGDRSNQPQH
TRBV29-1 | SVQAGGRGEQY
TRBV24-1 | ATSEGQGTPGANVLT
TRBV2 | ASTGQGAKNEKLF
TRBV3-1/TRBV3-2 | ASSHVNTGRGELF
TRBV7-6 | ASSPGTSLGGELF
TRBV18 | ASSPPGGLQLANYGYT
TRBV5-6 | ASSYDTATNEKLF
TRBV29-1 | SVDSGSPNEQF
TRBV7-3 | ASSLTSTGELF
TRBV7-8 | ASRATGNNSPLH
TRBV7-8 | ASSKDSQETQY
TRBV11-2 | ASSLVPGQGAGGNTIY
TRBV3-1/TRBV3-2 | ASSPTPASGRAYNEQF
TRBV5-1 | ASSLVLADTGELF
TRBV19 | ATGRTGVSYNSPLH
TRBV18 | ASSPPRGSRETQY
TRBV7-9 | ASSSRLVPYEQY
TRBV11-2 | ASSIGRGGAYEQY
TRBV7-9 | ASSLVLSPSYNEQF
TRBV19 | ASSIGRTREQF
TRBV11-3 | ASSVNLAGGNEQF
TRBV7-3 | ASSPWGSGSTDTQY
TRBV3-1/TRBV3-2 | ASSLRGQVGNTIY
TRBV6-5 | ASSSDRGQGEKLF